Following are 4 T cell receptor beta chains from one sample sequenced in a study of T cell responses to AZD1222 COVID-19 vaccine. Clones were sequenced by immunoSEQ multiplex PCR, and TCRdb holds only the in-frame ones, with some missing. The sample includes more than 150,000 clones, about 89% of them seen just once. The sample in question was peripheral blood, obtained 28 days after the second AZD1222 dose. These receptors came from an adult who received the AZD1222 COVID-19 vaccine.

The gene calls are TRBV18 and TRBJ1-2; no clear D gene. CDR1 and CDR2 from the germline V gene are KGHSH and LQKENI. The CDR3 loop spans 14 amino acids. Trimming took 6 bases from V and 2 from J, leaving 13 bases between them. For the CDR3, the DNA is TGTGCCAGCTCGCGAGCGGACGAAAACTATGGCTACACCTTC. Translated, it gives CASSRADENYGYTF.

The CDR3 sequence: CASSQGGTGNTIYF. In nucleotides, the CDR3 is TGCGCCAGCAGCCAAGGGGGAACTGGAAACACCATATATTTT. J is TRBJ1-3 and V is TRBV4-1; D is undetermined. There are 14 residues in the CDR3. Trimming removed 1 base at V and 2 bases at J, with 6 bases between. Germline CDR1 and CDR2: MGHRA and YSYEKL.

V and J are TRBV27 and TRBJ2-7; TRBD1 is a possible D gene (5 bases). Germline V lookup: CDR1 MNHEY, CDR2 SMNVEV (reference sequence). With 3 bases removed from V and 6 bases from J, the gap between germline ends came to 15 bases. CDR3 length equals 14 residues. CDR3 nucleotides: TGTGCCAGCAGTTTGTTGCAGGGTCCGGGCGAGCAGTACTTC. As protein: CASSLLQGPGEQYF.

V and J are TRBV27 and TRBJ1-2, with D maybe TRBD1 (6 bases). The germline gives CDR1 MNHEY, CDR2 SMNVEV (reference sequence). The CDR3 has 16 amino acids. V lost 5 bases to trimming and J lost 2 bases, with 18 bases between them. The CDR3 DNA follows: TGTGCCAGCAGTCTCCGGATACGACAGGACAACTATGGCTACACCTTC. Protein product: CASSLRIRQDNYGYTF.